This is a list of T cell receptor beta chains from one sample in a study of blood T cell repertoires in COVID-19. Sequencing used immunoSEQ multiplex PCR; TCRdb keeps in-frame clones, though not all of them. The sample contains 170,000 or so clones, roughly 90% of which appear only once. The sequenced sample was PBMCs or T cells enriched from blood (not recorded which). The receptor source for this set is a woman between 50 and 59 years old who had recovered from COVID-19. Each CDR3 is given with its conserved first and last residue. Each record gives: clone size, V gene, D gene, J gene, CDR3 protein, CDR3 DNA. D genes are given only for firm matches. Only some rows state a clone size, as once, few, many or a class for expanded clones.

.,TRBV6-5,.,TRBJ2-3,CASSYSRGPSTDTQYF,TGTGCCAGCAGTTACTCTCGCGGGCCCAGCACAGATACGCAGTATTTT
.,TRBV18,TRBD1,TRBJ1-6,CASSPVDRARGNSPLHF,TGTGCCAGCTCACCAGTAGACCGCGCCAGGGGGAATTCACCCCTCCACTTT
.,TRBV7-2,.,TRBJ2-1,CASSLYLGAGAYNEQFF,TGTGCCAGCAGCTTATATCTGGGGGCAGGCGCCTACAATGAGCAGTTCTTC
.,TRBV5-1,TRBD1,TRBJ2-2,CASRTRQGEAGELFF,TGCGCCAGCAGGACCCGACAGGGGGAGGCCGGGGAGCTGTTTTTT
.,TRBV9,.,TRBJ1-2,CASSAAAWTAIYGYTF,TGTGCCAGCAGCGCAGCGGCGTGGACAGCGATCTATGGCTACACCTTC
few,TRBV29-1,TRBD1,TRBJ1-1,CSVVDGQGAEAFF,TGCAGCGTGGTGGACGGACAGGGGGCTGAAGCTTTCTTT
.,TRBV5-1,.,TRBJ1-3,CASSHPGLDSGNTIYF,TGCGCCAGCAGTCATCCAGGATTGGACTCTGGAAACACCATATATTTT
.,TRBV25-1,.,TRBJ1-2,CASSEAGDYGYTF,TGTGCCAGCAGTGAAGCGGGGGACTATGGCTACACCTTC
.,TRBV6-5,.,TRBJ2-2,CASKKERANTGELFF,TGTGCCAGCAAAAAGGAGCGGGCGAACACCGGGGAGCTGTTTTTT
.,TRBV10-2,TRBD2,TRBJ2-5,CASSPAGDGQETQYF,TGCGCCAGCAGCCCAGCGGGAGACGGCCAAGAGACCCAGTACTTC
.,TRBV6-5,.,TRBJ1-1,CASSYAGKAFF,TGTGCCAGCAGTTACGCAGGGAAGGCTTTCTTT
.,TRBV7-2,.,TRBJ1-2,CASSLDLDASYGYTF,TGTGCCAGCAGCTTAGACCTAGACGCTAGCTATGGCTACACCTTC
.,TRBV5-5,TRBD2,TRBJ2-1,CASSFDSGISNEQFF,TGTGCCAGCAGCTTTGATAGCGGGATAAGCAATGAGCAGTTCTTC
.,TRBV28,TRBD1,TRBJ1-1,CASAPGGMGTEAFF,TGTGCCAGCGCACCAGGGGGTATGGGCACTGAAGCTTTCTTT
.,TRBV2,.,TRBJ2-7,CASVPARTTGEQYF,TGTGCCAGCGTCCCCGCGCGAACGACTGGCGAGCAGTACTTC
.,TRBV5-8,TRBD1,TRBJ2-7,CASSWGFGQGIREQYF,TGTGCCAGCAGCTGGGGCTTCGGACAGGGGATAAGGGAGCAGTACTTC
.,TRBV13,.,TRBJ2-7,CASSSNQGPPPYEQYF,TGTGCCAGCAGCTCCAACCAGGGGCCCCCTCCCTACGAGCAGTACTTC
.,TRBV7-3,.,TRBJ1-3,CASRADSLSGNTIYF,TGTGCCAGCAGGGCAGACAGCCTCTCTGGAAACACCATATATTTT
.,TRBV5-1,TRBD1,TRBJ1-3,CASSLGQGAGNTIYF,TGCGCCAGCAGCTTGGGACAGGGGGCTGGAAACACCATATATTTT
.,TRBV11-2,TRBD1,TRBJ2-5,CASSLASFRDRDPSSYF,TGTGCCAGCAGCTTAGCCTCTTTCCGGGACAGGGATCCTTCGAGTTACTTC
.,TRBV2,.,TRBJ1-4,CASLYRSLNEKLFF,TGTGCCAGCCTATACAGGAGTTTAAATGAAAAACTGTTTTTT
.,TRBV30,.,TRBJ1-1,CAWSRRQSIKSTEAFF,TGTGCCTGGTCAAGGAGACAGTCTATCAAGAGCACTGAAGCTTTCTTT
.,TRBV27,.,TRBJ2-1,CASSRRAGSYNEQFF,TGTGCCAGCAGCCGGCGGGCGGGGTCCTACAATGAGCAGTTCTTC
.,TRBV7-2,TRBD1,TRBJ2-7,CASSRSGTGEQYF,TGTGCCAGCAGCAGAAGCGGGACAGGGGAGCAGTACTTC
.,TRBV19,TRBD2,TRBJ2-5,CASSRLAGVVSRETQYF,TGTGCCAGTAGTCGGCTAGCGGGAGTAGTATCGCGGGAGACCCAGTACTTC
.,TRBV7-3,.,TRBJ1-3,CASSLTADKDSLGNTIYF,TGTGCCAGCAGCTTAACAGCCGACAAGGACAGCCTAGGAAACACCATATATTTT
.,TRBV6-5,TRBD2,TRBJ2-7,CASSYGTSGNYEQYF,TGTGCCAGCAGTTACGGGACTAGCGGAAACTACGAGCAGTACTTC
.,TRBV3-1/TRBV3-2,.,TRBJ2-3,CASSQRTAGDTQYF,TGTGCCAGCAGCCAACGTACCGCCGGGGATACGCAGTATTTT
.,TRBV6-5,.,TRBJ1-3,CASSRPGSSGNTIYF,TGTGCCAGCAGTCGTCCGGGATCCTCTGGAAACACCATATATTTT
.,TRBV11-2,.,TRBJ2-7,CASSLWGPSYEQYF,TGTGCCAGCAGCTTATGGGGGCCCTCCTACGAGCAGTACTTC
once,TRBV18,.,TRBJ1-3,CASSPQRAVTGNTIYF,TGTGCCAGCTCACCACAACGTGCGGTTACTGGAAACACCATATATTTT
.,TRBV6-5,.,TRBJ1-2,CASSPGWETGYTF,TGTGCCAGCAGCCCGGGCTGGGAGACTGGCTACACCTTC
.,TRBV28,.,TRBJ2-6,CASRFSSGANVLTF,TGTGCCAGCCGCTTTAGCTCTGGGGCCAACGTCCTGACTTTC
.,TRBV6-2/TRBV6-3,.,TRBJ2-5,CASSPLVKETQYF,TGTGCCAGCAGCCCGCTAGTGAAAGAGACCCAGTACTTC
.,TRBV7-9,.,TRBJ1-2,CASSRSGAGNYGYTF,TGTGCCAGCAGCCGATCGGGAGCAGGGAACTATGGCTACACCTTC
.,TRBV5-1,TRBD2,TRBJ2-3,CASSYRDYLPAHTDTQYF,TGCGCCAGCAGCTACCGGGACTATCTTCCCGCGCACACAGATACGCAGTATTTT
.,TRBV7-9,.,TRBJ1-1,CASSRDAGTEAFF,TGTGCCAGCAGCCGCGACGCGGGGACTGAAGCTTTCTTT
.,TRBV30,.,TRBJ1-5,CAWREGNGPQHF,TGTGCCTGGAGGGAGGGGAATGGGCCCCAGCATTTT
.,TRBV6-1,TRBD1,TRBJ1-1,CASSEGSGGVTEAFF,TGTGCCAGCAGTGAAGGATCAGGGGGCGTCACTGAAGCTTTCTTT
.,TRBV4-1,.,TRBJ2-7,CASSPGLSSYEQYF,TGCGCCAGCAGCCCGGGACTCAGCTCCTACGAGCAGTACTTC
.,TRBV5-1,.,TRBJ1-1,CASSLGARGTEAFF,TGCGCCAGCAGCTTGGGGGCCCGTGGCACTGAAGCTTTCTTT
few,TRBV5-1,.,TRBJ2-2,CASSLEQANTGELFF,TGCGCCAGCAGCTTGGAACAGGCGAACACCGGGGAGCTGTTTTTT
.,TRBV24-1,.,TRBJ1-1,CATSDSRRPREAFF,TGTGCCACCAGTGATTCCCGAAGGCCCCGGGAGGCTTTCTTT
.,TRBV9,.,TRBJ1-2,CASSVVGTSGYTF,TGTGCCAGCAGCGTAGTAGGGACATCGGGCTACACCTTC
.,TRBV7-6,TRBD2,TRBJ2-1,CASSRVPAGALNEQFF,TGTGCCAGCAGCCGCGTCCCAGCGGGAGCTTTGAATGAGCAGTTCTTC
.,TRBV18,TRBD1,TRBJ1-5,CASSADRESNQPQHF,TGTGCCAGCTCCGCGGACAGGGAAAGCAATCAGCCCCAGCATTTT
.,TRBV29-1,.,TRBJ1-1,CSAALRNTEAFF,TGCAGCGCCGCCTTGAGGAACACTGAAGCTTTCTTT
.,TRBV6-5,.,TRBJ1-1,CASSYSRGGANTEAFF,TGTGCCAGCAGTTACTCTAGGGGAGGAGCCAACACTGAAGCTTTCTTT
.,TRBV18,.,TRBJ1-1,CASSPDTLNTEAFF,TGTGCCAGCTCACCGGACACCCTGAACACTGAAGCTTTCTTT
.,TRBV4-2,TRBD2,TRBJ2-1,CASSQESGRAIREQFF,TGTGCCAGCAGCCAAGAAAGCGGGAGGGCTATAAGGGAGCAGTTCTTC